This T cell receptor (beta chain) was captured in a study of T cells in Graves' hyperthyroidism and ophthalmopathy (dated by TCRdb to 2018 to 2020). As for the study more broadly: Peripheral blood samples were taken at the time of initial diagnosis, prior to any treatment. The paper reports TCR Vbeta CDR3 sequencing of 140 or so peripheral blood samples: fewer than 50 ophthalmopathy, fewer than 80 hyperthyroidism and around 17 progressor patients. Thyroid tissue and blood T-cell repertoires from roughly six Graves' hyperthyroidism patients were also compared in the study. After sampling, hyperthyroidism patients received methimazole starting at 30 mg daily, and ophthalmopathy patients received high-dose intravenous methylprednisolone. Prospective prediction of ophthalmopathy was tested in an independent validation cohort of some 20 hyperthyroidism patients and 17 patients who later progressed to ophthalmopathy. To identify distinguishing TCR V-J signatures, a discovery cohort of about 100 patients was used, comprising roughly 45 with Graves' ophthalmopathy and 57 with stable Graves' hyperthyroidism. The 90 to 100 discovery patients were randomly split 7:3 into training and test sets. Results the study describes overall, beyond this receptor: In cross-validation, a model built on a 13 V-J signature told ophthalmopathy apart from stable hyperthyroidism with less than 90% sensitivity and about 81% specificity, and in testing the same model reached 80%/75%. In validation, the model predicted progression to ophthalmopathy with 55% to 71% sensitivity and approximately 74% specificity, a median of roughly seven months before onset. No statistical method was used to fix the sample size in advance, and group allocation was not hidden from the investigators. Most expanded thyroid clonotypes (frequency above 0.001) were also found in blood, which suggests that blood repertoires may mirror thyroid immune responses.

Ophthalmopathy patients had moderately to severely active disease, Clinical Activity Score of at least 3, NOSPECS grade of at least 4, and duration under 3 months. The study excluded patients with uncontrolled infections, other autoimmune diseases, pregnancy or lactation. Clinical symptoms, serum thyroxine and TRAb, thyroid ultrasound, and orbital computed tomography formed the basis for the diagnoses. PBMCs were isolated from about 9.2 ml of fresh peripheral blood by Ficoll-Paque density gradient centrifugation. Total RNA was extracted with Trizol reagent, and quality was checked on an Agilent 2100 Bioanalyzer. Spanning cysteine to phenylalanine, the CDR3 consists of 15 amino acids. Only the CDR3 part of the read is kept: 45 bases, read in frame from the first base. Compared with germline, V lacks 3 bases and J lacks 2 bases; bases without a gene match: 7. As encoded in the germline V gene (reference sequence), CDR1 is WNHNN while CDR2 is SYGVQD.

Amplification of TCR beta CDR3 regions was carried out from RNA transcripts. The TCR CDR3 was subjected to a first round of RT-PCR using the HTBI primer set and the Qiagen OneStep RT-PCR kit. Libraries were constructed in a second round of multiplex PCR, after which size selection and purification were carried out. Paired-end sequencing of the libraries was performed with 100 bp reads on an Illumina HiSeq2000. Turning to the authors' computational methods: SOAPnuke was used to process the raw data, throwing out any read that contained adapters or uncalled bases, had a mean Phred below 15, or lacked an exact constant-primer or identifier match. High-quality paired reads were merged with COPE v1.2.5, and unique nucleotide sequences were defined as clonotypes. MiTCR v1.1 was used to align the clonotypes against IMGT TRBV, TRBD and TRBJ reference segments. The analysis was restricted to V-J combinations with a frequency above 0.0001, which together covered 99.2% of the repertoires. A TCS score was defined as the ratio of F50 (clonal expansion) to E x V (chaos), with BLOSUM62-based TCRdist applied between CDR3 peptides within each V-J. Welch's t-statistics and random forest reduced around 510 V-J features to 10 to 15, which were used in a naive Bayes classifier (R e1071). The raw public data were reprocessed by TCRdb itself: fastp quality trimming at Q25, MiXCR clonotype calling, in-frame beta chains only. One record per CDR3 amino acid sequence lists the most common genes and DNA. The V and J calls shown here were made by TCRdb, not taken from the authors' results. This sample comprises 490,000 or so distinct CDR3 sequences, less than 25% of them detected only once. The ten largest clonotypes hold around 54% of the sample.

The sample holds a few counts of this clonotype. The target of this receptor is not known. Qualities for individual bases were not recorded, and no much larger clone is one base off. This sequence uses TRBV10-1 and TRBJ2-7, and 7 junction bases match TRBD1. The specimen was blood. The receptor's source is a woman between 70 and 85 years old with Graves' ophthalmopathy. The CDR3 sequence is CASSDQGQGAYEQYF. Here is the DNA: TGCGCCAGCAGTGATCAGGGGCAGGGGGCCTACGAGCAGTACTTC.